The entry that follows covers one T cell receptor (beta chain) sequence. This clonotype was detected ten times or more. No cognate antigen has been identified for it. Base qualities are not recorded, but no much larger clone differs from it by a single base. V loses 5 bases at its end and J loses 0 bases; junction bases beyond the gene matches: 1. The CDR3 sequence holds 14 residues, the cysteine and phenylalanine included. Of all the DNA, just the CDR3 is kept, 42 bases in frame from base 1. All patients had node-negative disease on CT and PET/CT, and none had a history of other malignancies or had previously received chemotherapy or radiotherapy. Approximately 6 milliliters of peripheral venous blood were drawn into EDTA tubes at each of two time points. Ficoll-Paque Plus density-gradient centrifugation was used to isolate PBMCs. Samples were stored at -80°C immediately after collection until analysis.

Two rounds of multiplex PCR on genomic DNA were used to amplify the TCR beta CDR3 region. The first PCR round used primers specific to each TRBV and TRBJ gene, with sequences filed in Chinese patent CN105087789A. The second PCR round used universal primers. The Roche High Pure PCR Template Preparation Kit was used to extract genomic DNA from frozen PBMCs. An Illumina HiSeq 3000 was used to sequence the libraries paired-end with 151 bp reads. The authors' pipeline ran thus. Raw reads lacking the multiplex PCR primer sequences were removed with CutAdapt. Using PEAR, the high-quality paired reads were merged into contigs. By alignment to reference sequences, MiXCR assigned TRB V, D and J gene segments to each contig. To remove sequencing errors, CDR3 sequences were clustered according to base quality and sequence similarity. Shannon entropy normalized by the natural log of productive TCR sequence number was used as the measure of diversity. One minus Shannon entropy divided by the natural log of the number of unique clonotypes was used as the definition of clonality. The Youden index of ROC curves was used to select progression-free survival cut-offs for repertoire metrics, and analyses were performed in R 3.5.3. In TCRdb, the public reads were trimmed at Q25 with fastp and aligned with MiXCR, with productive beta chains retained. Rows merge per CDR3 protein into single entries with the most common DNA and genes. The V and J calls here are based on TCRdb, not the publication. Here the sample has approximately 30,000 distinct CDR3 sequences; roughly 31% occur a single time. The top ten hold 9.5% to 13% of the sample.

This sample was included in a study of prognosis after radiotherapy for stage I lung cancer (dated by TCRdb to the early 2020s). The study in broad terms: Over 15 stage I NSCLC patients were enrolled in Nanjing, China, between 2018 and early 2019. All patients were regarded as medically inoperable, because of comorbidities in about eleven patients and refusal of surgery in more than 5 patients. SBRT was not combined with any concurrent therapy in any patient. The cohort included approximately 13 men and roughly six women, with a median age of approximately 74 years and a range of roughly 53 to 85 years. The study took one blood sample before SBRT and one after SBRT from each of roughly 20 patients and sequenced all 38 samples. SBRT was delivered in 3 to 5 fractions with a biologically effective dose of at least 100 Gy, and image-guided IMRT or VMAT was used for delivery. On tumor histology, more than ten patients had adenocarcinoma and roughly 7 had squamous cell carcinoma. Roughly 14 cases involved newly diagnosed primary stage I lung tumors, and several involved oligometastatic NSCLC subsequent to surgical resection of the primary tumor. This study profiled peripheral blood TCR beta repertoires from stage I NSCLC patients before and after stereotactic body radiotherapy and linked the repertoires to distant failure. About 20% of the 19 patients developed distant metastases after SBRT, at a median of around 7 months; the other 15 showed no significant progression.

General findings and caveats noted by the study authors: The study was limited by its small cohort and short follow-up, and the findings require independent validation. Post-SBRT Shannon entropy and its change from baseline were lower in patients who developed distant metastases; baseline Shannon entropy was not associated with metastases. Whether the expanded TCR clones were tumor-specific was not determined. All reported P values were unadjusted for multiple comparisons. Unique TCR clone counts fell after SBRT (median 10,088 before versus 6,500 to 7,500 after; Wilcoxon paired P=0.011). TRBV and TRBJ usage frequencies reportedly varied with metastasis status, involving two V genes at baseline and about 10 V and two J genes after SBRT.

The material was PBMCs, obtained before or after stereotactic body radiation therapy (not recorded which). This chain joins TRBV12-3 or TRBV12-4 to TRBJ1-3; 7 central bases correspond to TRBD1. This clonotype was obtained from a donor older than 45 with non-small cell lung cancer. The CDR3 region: CASSTGASGNTIYF. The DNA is TGTGCCAGCAGTACAGGGGCCTCTGGAAACACCATATATTTT.